This T cell receptor beta chain appears in the sequencing data of a study of technical replicates of blood from four donors. Germline CDR1 is SQVTM and CDR2 is ANQGSEA. V gave up 8 bases and J gave up 0 bases; unmatched junction bases: 12. The CDR3 sequence is 15 residues long. Assay: immunoSEQ multiplex PCR; the TCRdb copy retains only in-frame clones and omits some. The table includes nearly 80,000 clones, about nine tenths detected once. The V and J genes are TRBV29-1 and TRBJ1-2, with 7 bases fitting TRBD1. The sequence came from a human donor in good health. The sequencing input was T cells isolated from PBMCs. As DNA, the CDR3 is TGCAGCCTAACCCCGGGACAGAGCGCTAACTATGGCTACACCTTC. This codes for CSLTPGQSANYGYTF.